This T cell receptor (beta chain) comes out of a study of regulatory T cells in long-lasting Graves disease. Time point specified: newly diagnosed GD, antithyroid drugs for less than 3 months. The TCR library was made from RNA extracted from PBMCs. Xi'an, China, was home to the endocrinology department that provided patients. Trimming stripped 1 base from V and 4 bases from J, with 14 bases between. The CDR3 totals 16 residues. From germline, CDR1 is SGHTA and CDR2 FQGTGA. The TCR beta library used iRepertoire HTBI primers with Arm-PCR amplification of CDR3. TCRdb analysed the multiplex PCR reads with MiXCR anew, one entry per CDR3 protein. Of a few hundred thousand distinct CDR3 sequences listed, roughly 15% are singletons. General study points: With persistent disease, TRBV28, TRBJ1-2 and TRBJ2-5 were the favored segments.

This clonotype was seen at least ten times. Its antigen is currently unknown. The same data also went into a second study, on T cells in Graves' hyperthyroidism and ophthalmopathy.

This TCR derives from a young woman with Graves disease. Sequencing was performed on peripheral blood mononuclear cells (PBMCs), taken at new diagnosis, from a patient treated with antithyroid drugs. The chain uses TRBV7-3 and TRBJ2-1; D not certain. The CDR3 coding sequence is TGTGCCAGCAGCTTAAGTTCTGGATCCCAATACAATGAGCAGTTCTTC. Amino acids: CASSLSSGSQYNEQFF.